Following are 26 T cell receptor beta chains from one sample sequenced in a study of OX40 agonist ivuxolimab in advanced cancers. TCRdb's table, derived via immunoSEQ multiplex PCR, lists solely in-frame clones and lacks some. The sample holds about 72,000 clones, about nine tenths seen once. Sequences were derived from CD4+ or CD8+ T cells sorted from blood, sampled in a trial of the OX40 agonist ivuxolimab. These receptors all come from an adult with an advanced solid tumor such as melanoma, head and neck, liver or kidney cancer.

The V call is TRBV4-2, the J call TRBJ2-5, with 13 bases identical to TRBD2. J gave up 5 bases and V 1 base, and 4 bases lay outside the gene matches. The CDR3 is 16 residues long. The V gene's germline CDR1 is LGHNA and CDR2 YNFKEQ. The CDR3 reads CASSQGLAGGEETQYF. The CDR3 bases are TGTGCCAGCAGCCAAGGACTAGCGGGGGGCGAGGAGACCCAGTACTTC.

CDR3: CATSRDRLAVGYNEQFF. The CDR3 nucleotides are TGTGCCACCAGCAGAGATCGGCTAGCGGTCGGATACAATGAGCAGTTCTTC. The chain employs TRBV15 and TRBJ2-1, with 7 bases lining up with TRBD2. This CDR3 has 17 residues. Germline-derived CDR1 and CDR2 are LNHNV and YYDKDF (reference sequence). The trim removed 0 bases at V and 4 bases at J, leaving 9 bases unmatched.

The chain links TRBV11-3 to TRBJ2-7, with TRBD2 matching over 11 bases. V lost 5 bases and J lost 2; bases outside the gene matches: 5. CDR1 is SGHNT and CDR2 is YENEEA in the germline V gene. The CDR3 is 15 residues long. The CDR3 sequence is CASSPRLAGPYEQYF. DNA for the CDR3: TGTGCCAGCAGCCCTAGACTAGCGGGGCCCTACGAGCAGTACTTC.

V gene TRBV6-5 combines with J gene TRBJ2-7; D assignment may be TRBD1 or TRBD2 (6 bases each). Germline V lookup: CDR1 MNHEY, CDR2 SVGAGI. This CDR3 region has 16 residues. Trimming pared 2 bases from V and 2 bases from J, leaving 16 bases between. The CDR3 spells CASSYGGVRGTYEQYF. The DNA for the CDR3 is TGTGCCAGCAGTTACGGCGGGGTCAGGGGAACCTACGAGCAGTACTTC.

This chain connects TRBV7-6 to TRBJ2-3, with D uncertain. V lost 2 bases and J 9 bases, leaving 12 bases between the germline ends. The CDR3 consists of 13 residues. Germline CDR1 reads SGHVS; CDR2 reads FNYEAQ. CDR3 amino acids: CASSLSSGSTQYF. The DNA of the CDR3 is TGTGCCAGCAGCTTATCGAGTGGTTCCACGCAGTATTTT.

The chain combines TRBV7-2 with TRBJ2-1; 7 nucleotides match TRBD1. The CDR3 runs to 12 residues. After removal of 4 bases from V and 13 bases from J, the junction contained 7 bases not matched to a gene. CDR1 and CDR2 (germline): SGHTA, FQGNSA. The CDR3 coding sequence is TGTGCCAGCAGCTCCCCCGGGACAGACCAGTTCTTC. Encoded protein: CASSSPGTDQFF.

The chain employs TRBV2 and TRBJ1-1, with a tentative D call TRBD1 (6 bases). Trimming removed 7 bases at V and 5 bases at J, with 17 bases between. The CDR3 covers 14 residues. Germline lookup yields CDR1 SNHLY and CDR2 FYNNEI. As DNA, the CDR3 is TGTGCCAGCAATCTAGGGGGGCAAATAACTGAAGCTTTCTTT. Translation: CASNLGGQITEAFF.

The chain combines TRBV18 with TRBJ2-1; TRBD1 might be the D (6 bases). V was shortened by 0 bases and J by 1 base, with 10 bases between the two germline ends. The V gene's germline CDR1 is KGHSH and CDR2 LQKENI. The CDR3 extends over 16 amino acids. The CDR3 coding sequence is TGTGCCAGCTCACCACCACAGGGACCTTCCTACAATGAGCAGTTCTTC. Its translation is CASSPPQGPSYNEQFF.

The CDR3 spells CASSTRRTSGSQFRELNYNEQFF. The CDR3 DNA sequence: TGTGCCAGTAGTACCAGAAGGACTAGCGGGAGTCAGTTTAGGGAATTAAACTACAATGAGCAGTTCTTC. The chain employs TRBV19 and TRBJ2-1, with 13 bases aligning to TRBD2. The V gene's germline CDR1 is LNHDA and CDR2 SQIVND (reference sequence). Trimming removed 4 bases from V and 3 bases from J; junction bases left unmatched: 24. The CDR3 loop spans 23 amino acids.

Note on this clone: Other nucleotide sequences from this sample produce the same CDR3. The rearrangement uses TRBV10-2 and TRBJ2-7; 8 positions agree with TRBD2. The CDR3 runs 14 residues. Germline loops: CDR1 WSHSY, CDR2 SAAADI. V trimming: 6 bases; J trimming: 0 bases; junction bases outside the gene matches: 4. CDR3 sequence reads: CASSVAGPSYEQYF. The CDR3 DNA is TGCGCCAGCAGCGTAGCGGGGCCCTCCTACGAGCAGTACTTC.

This clone was counted a single time. The V call is TRBV29-1, the J call TRBJ2-1, with D perhaps TRBD1 (6 bases). Germline-derived CDR1 and CDR2 are SQVTM and ANQGSEA. This CDR3 region has 13 residues. Trimming took 7 bases from V and 4 from J, leaving 14 bases between them. CDR3 loop: CSADSLLYNEQFF. The CDR3 DNA reads TGCAGCGCGGACAGTTTACTTTACAATGAGCAGTTCTTC.

The chain joins TRBV6-5 to TRBJ1-1, with 10 bases aligning to TRBD1. This CDR3 region has 13 residues. CDR1 and CDR2 (germline): MNHEY, SVGAGI. V shed 8 bases and J 6 bases; nucleotides not matched to a gene: 6. The CDR3 bases are TGTGCCAGCGGACGGGGACAGGGGTCTGAAGCTTTCTTT. Its protein is CASGRGQGSEAFF.

The chain joins TRBV6-5 to TRBJ2-1; D is possibly TRBD1 (6 bases). Trimming took off 6 bases at V and 7 bases at J, with 16 bases between the two ends. The CDR3 is 14 amino acids. Looked up from germline, CDR1 is MNHEY and CDR2 is SVGAGI. The CDR3 nucleotides read TGTGCCAGCAGATCGGGACAAACAAGGAATGAGCAGTTCTTC. Amino acids: CASRSGQTRNEQFF.

The genes are TRBV7-2 and TRBJ1-1; the D is unclear. CDR3 length equals 13 residues. The germline CDR1 and CDR2 sequences are SGHTA and FQGNSA. V was trimmed by 1 base and J by 1 base, leaving 4 bases between them. CDR3 nucleotides: TGTGCCAGCAGCTTAGGGAGGAACACTGAAGCTTTCTTT. Its protein is CASSLGRNTEAFF.

The chain couples TRBV19 to TRBJ2-1, with D perhaps matching TRBD2 (7 bases). The V end was cut by 2 bases, the J end by 7 bases, with 18 bases between. The CDR3 is 16 residues long. Germline values: CDR1 LNHDA, CDR2 SQIVND (reference sequence). As DNA, the CDR3 is TGTGCCAGTAGTATAAAAGGGGGGGGGCGTTTGAATGAGCAGTTCTTC. Translating it yields CASSIKGGGRLNEQFF.

The chain employs TRBV30 and TRBJ2-1, with D unclear. Trimming took off 7 bases at V and 1 base at J, with 5 bases between the two ends. CDR3 length: 11 residues. Germline lookup yields CDR1 GTSNPN and CDR2 SVGIG (reference sequence). CDR3 protein: CAYRSYNEQFF. The CDR3 nucleotides read TGTGCCTACCGGTCCTACAATGAGCAGTTCTTC.

For this clone: The sample carries other DNA sequences with the same CDR3. This chain joins TRBV5-1 and TRBJ2-3; tentatively, D is TRBD2 (5 bases). CDR1 SGHRS and CDR2 YFSETQ come from the germline V gene. This CDR3 contains 12 residues. V was shortened by 3 bases and J by 6 bases, with 8 bases between the two germline ends. The DNA of the CDR3 is TGCGCCAGCAGCTCCTCGGGGGATACGCAGTATTTT. This gives the protein CASSSSGDTQYF. Complete variable domain (other parts from reference TRBV5-1 and TRBJ2-3): KAGVTQTPRYLIKTRGQQVTLSCSPISGHRSVSWYQQTPGQGLQFLFEYFSETQRNKGNFPGRFSGRQFSNSRSEMNVSTLELGDSALYLCASSSSGDTQYFGPGTRLTVL.

The chain links TRBV7-9 to TRBJ1-1; possibly TRBD1 for D (5 bases). CDR3 length: 14 residues. Trimming took 5 bases from V and 1 from J, leaving 11 bases between them. Germline V gene data show CDR1 as SEHNR and CDR2 as FQNEAQ (reference sequence). Here the CDR3 reads CASSPQGGNTEAFF. CDR3 nucleotide sequence: TGTGCCAGCAGCCCCCAGGGTGGGAACACTGAAGCTTTCTTT.

V gene TRBV7-2 combines with J gene TRBJ2-1; TRBD2 matches 14 bases. Trimming removed 6 bases from V and 9 bases from J; junction bases left unmatched: 7. There are 15 residues in the CDR3. The germline gives CDR1 SGHTA, CDR2 FQGNSA. The CDR3: CASRRRLAGGREQFF. The DNA for the CDR3 is TGTGCCAGCAGACGGCGACTAGCGGGGGGGCGTGAGCAGTTCTTC.

The genes are TRBV6-1 and TRBJ1-2; D perhaps matches TRBD1 (5 bases). The CDR3 has 14 amino acids. Germline loops: CDR1 MNHNS, CDR2 SASEGT. The germline V and J ends were trimmed by 7 bases and 1 base, with 13 bases remaining between them. The CDR3 coding sequence is TGTGCCAGCAACCCACAGGCCGATAACTATGGCTACACCTTC. Protein sequence: CASNPQADNYGYTF.

The genes are TRBV28 and TRBJ1-2, with 7 bases aligning to TRBD1. V shed 3 bases and J 3 bases; nucleotides not matched to a gene: 1. CDR1 is MDHEN, CDR2 SYDVKM, per germline. This CDR3 has 13 amino acids. The CDR3: CASSLGTDYGYTF. As DNA, the CDR3 is TGTGCCAGCAGTTTGGGGACAGACTATGGCTACACCTTC.

The chain joins TRBV15 to TRBJ2-5, with unresolved D. The germline gives CDR1 LNHNV, CDR2 YYDKDF (reference sequence). V lost 0 bases and J 3 bases, leaving 11 bases between the germline ends. This CDR3 is 15 amino acids long. CDR3 residues: CATSRDPGDKETQYF. The CDR3 DNA reads TGTGCCACCAGCAGAGATCCTGGGGATAAAGAGACCCAGTACTTC.

In its sample, this clone ranks as medium-sized. The rearrangement joins TRBV28 to TRBJ1-5, with D tentatively TRBD1 (5 bases). Germline CDR1 is MDHEN and CDR2 is SYDVKM. The CDR3 contains 15 residues. Between the trimmed V and J ends, which lost 2 bases and 5 bases, there was a span of 13 bases. The CDR3 reads CASSLTGTLYQPQHF. The DNA of the CDR3 is TGTGCCAGCAGTTTAACCGGGACCCTCTATCAGCCCCAGCATTTT.

This clone was seen ten or more times. The gene calls are TRBV5-6 and TRBJ1-2, with 8 bases identical to TRBD1. The V and J ends lost 5 bases and 4 bases, in that order; junction bases with no gene match: 4. The CDR3 has 13 amino acids. CDR1 is SGHDT and CDR2 is YYEEEE in the germline V gene. CDR3 DNA sequence: TGTGCCAGCAGGAATACAGGGGGCTATGGCTACACCTTC. Residues: CASRNTGGYGYTF.

As regards this clone: Additional DNA sequences in this sample encode the identical CDR3. The V call is TRBV5-1, the J call TRBJ2-5; no clear D gene. V was trimmed by 3 bases and J by 2 bases, leaving 2 bases between them. Germline lookup yields CDR1 SGHRS and CDR2 YFSETQ. The CDR3 consists of 11 residues. DNA of the CDR3: TGCGCCAGCAGCTCTCAAGAGACCCAGTACTTC. This translates into CASSSQETQYF.

This chain connects TRBV28 to TRBJ1-3, with 12 bases identical to TRBD1. V lost 6 bases, J lost 12 bases, and 6 bases stayed unmatched. The CDR3 is 13 amino acids. In germline, CDR1 is MDHEN, CDR2 SYDVKM. The CDR3 DNA is TGTGCCAGCAGCTCTGGGGACAGGGGGCGCATATATTTT. Its translation: CASSSGDRGRIYF.